This T cell receptor beta chain was sequenced in a study of cytomegalovirus exposure and HLA in healthy donors. Concerning this clone: Its antigen is unknown.

The CDR3 runs 14 residues. With 3 bases clipped from V and 8 bases from J, the junction kept 6 bases outside the gene matches. Germline CDR1 SGHNT, CDR2 YYREEE (reference sequence). PCR amplification relied on 60 Vbeta primers (plus 13 Jbeta primers). Repertoires were generated with immunoSEQ multiplex PCR, while TCRdb's copy carries only in-frame clones and drops some. The sample yields tens of thousands of clones, 84% seen once. Study results and caveats: Researchers reported that three CMV-associated chains were confirmed in vitro as CMV antigen-specific. Across HLA loci, a later analysis found differing TCR association rates, with DRB1 most and HLA-C fewest. Earlier findings revealed that most TCR beta V segments proved productive either about 90% or about 30% of the time.

The chain is built from TRBV5-4 and TRBJ1-4; 8 positions agree with TRBD1. Sequenced: PBMCs. This receptor was taken from a woman aged 18-29 years in good health and CMV-seropositive. The CDR3 is CASSSDRGAEKLFF. In DNA, the CDR3 is TGTGCCAGCAGCTCTGACAGGGGAGCGGAAAAACTGTTTTTT.